Below are 29 T cell receptor beta chains sequenced from a single sample in a study of blood T cells in healthy people across ages. Primed by a sample-barcoded 5' primer and a J-beta primer mix, a second PCR proceeded for about 7 to 12 cycles. From the 5' RACE reads, TCRdb called clonotypes with MiXCR, one entry per CDR3 protein. Of 2 million or so distinct CDR3 sequences listed, around 50% are singletons. Material: blood. The receptors derive from a woman aged 40 to 49 in good health.

This chain joins TRBV6-2 or TRBV6-3 and TRBJ2-3, with TRBD1 identical over 7 bases. J lost 8 bases, V lost 9 bases, and 5 bases had no gene match. Germline V gene data show CDR1 as MNHEY and CDR2 as SVGEGT. This CDR3 is 11 amino acids long. For the CDR3, the DNA is TGTGCCAGTACACAGGGGACTACGCAGTATTTT. This codes for CASTQGTTQYF.

V is TRBV6-5 and J is TRBJ1-6, with 11 nucleotides matching TRBD1. In germline, CDR1 is MNHEY, CDR2 SVGAGI. V shed 6 bases, J shed 9 bases, and the junction held 7 bases outside the gene matches. The CDR3 is made up of 15 amino acids. CDR3 nucleotide sequence: TGTGCCAGCAGACCGGACAGGGGGCTGGGTTCACCCCTCCACTTT. It codes for CASRPDRGLGSPLHF.

The genes are TRBV28 and TRBJ1-1; 7 bases are shared with TRBD1. The V gene's germline CDR1 is MDHEN and CDR2 SYDVKM. J gave up 5 bases and V 6 bases, and 6 bases lay outside the gene matches. This CDR3 is 13 amino acids long. CDR3 sequence reads: CASREGAGTEAFF. In DNA, the CDR3 is TGTGCCAGCAGGGAGGGGGCTGGGACTGAAGCTTTCTTT.

This clonotype was counted only a few times. The chain combines TRBV27 with TRBJ1-6; D gene ambiguous. CDR3 length: 16 residues. Germline V CDR1 and CDR2: MNHEY, SMNVEV (reference sequence). Trimming took 3 bases from V and 7 from J, leaving 16 bases between them. This CDR3 is CASSFSSEVENSPLHF. The CDR3 DNA follows: TGTGCCAGCAGTTTCTCGTCGGAAGTCGAGAATTCACCCCTCCACTTT.

This chain joins TRBV6-2 or TRBV6-3 and TRBJ2-7, with D possibly matching TRBD2 (5 bases). The V gene's germline CDR1 is MNHEY and CDR2 SVGEGT. The CDR3 is 14 residues long. Trimming removed 6 bases from V and 2 bases from J, with 14 bases in between. CDR3 in amino acids: CASSKPGNAYEQYF. The CDR3 DNA reads as TGTGCCAGCAGCAAGCCGGGAAACGCCTACGAGCAGTACTTC.

The table lists this clonotype with a few counts. This rearrangement joins TRBV7-3 to TRBJ2-3, with 9 positions matching TRBD1. The germline V gene encodes CDR1 SGHTA and CDR2 FQGTGA. The CDR3 extends over 16 amino acids. J was trimmed by 3 bases and V by 2 bases; bases with no gene match: 6. This CDR3 is CASSLLSGQGTDTQYF. The CDR3, as DNA: TGTGCCAGCAGCTTACTTTCCGGACAGGGGACAGATACGCAGTATTTT.

This clonotype showed up just a few times. V gene TRBV7-2 combines with J gene TRBJ2-3; 7 bases agree with TRBD1. V lost 5 bases, J lost 8 bases, and 10 bases stayed unmatched. Germline V gives CDR1 SGHTA, CDR2 FQGNSA. This CDR3 spans 14 amino acids. The DNA of the CDR3 is TGTGCCAGCAGCCGGGACAGTAATCGTAGTACGCAGTATTTT. Protein: CASSRDSNRSTQYF.

The CDR3 reads CSASLAEKLFF. The CDR3 DNA sequence: TGCAGTGCTAGTTTGGCGGAAAAACTGTTTTTT. The V call is TRBV20-1, the J call TRBJ1-4; D not resolved. This CDR3 spans 11 amino acids. V was clipped by 3 bases and J by 8 bases, with 7 bases between them. Germline CDR1 and CDR2: DFQATT and SNEGSKA (reference sequence).

V gene TRBV7-2 combines with J gene TRBJ2-7; D assignment may be TRBD1 or TRBD2 (7 bases each). CDR3 size: 15 residues. V was shortened by 7 bases and J by 4 bases, with 20 bases between the two germline ends. From germline, CDR1 is SGHTA and CDR2 FQGNSA. The CDR3 sequence is CASTPLSGGAYEQYF. The CDR3 nucleotides read TGTGCCAGCACCCCTCTGTCAGGGGGGGCTTACGAGCAGTACTTC.

The J gene is TRBJ2-7, the V gene TRBV6-1; possible D gene TRBD2, 6 bases. Trimming removed 3 bases from V and 3 bases from J, with 12 bases in between. The V gene's germline CDR1 is MNHNS and CDR2 SASEGT. This CDR3 is 14 amino acids long. The CDR3, as DNA: TGTGCCAGCAGTGAGAGTCAGGGAGGCTACGAGCAGTACTTC. This encodes CASSESQGGYEQYF.

The chain has TRBV20-1 and TRBJ2-5; D gene unclear. The J call may not be correct, given that the DNA end is closer to TRBJ2-7. Per germline, CDR1 DFQATT and CDR2 SNEGSKA (reference sequence). The CDR3 spans 14 residues. CDR3 coding DNA: TGCAGTGCCCTGCAGTCCCACATAGGATGCGAGCAGTACTTC. Its protein is CSALQSHIGCEQYF.

The chain carries TRBV5-4 and TRBJ1-2, with D unresolved. The CDR3 length is 13 residues. The ends were cut back, 4 bases at V and 4 bases at J, with 11 bases in the middle. Germline CDR1 SGHNT, CDR2 YYREEE (reference sequence). The CDR3 DNA reads TGTGCCAGCAGCGATCTCATTGGCTATGGCTACACCTTC. The encoded protein is CASSDLIGYGYTF.

The rearrangement joins TRBV6-6 to TRBJ1-5, with D hard to call. V lost 8 bases, J lost 4 bases, and 15 bases lay in between. The CDR3 length is 14 residues. Germline CDR1 and CDR2: MNHNY and SVGAGI (reference sequence). In nucleotides, the CDR3 is TGTGCCAGCCCTGGTCGTGATGGGAATCAGCCCCAGCATTTT. Amino acids: CASPGRDGNQPQHF.

This clonotype came up a few times. V usage is TRBV7-2 and J usage is TRBJ2-7, with 11 bases lining up with TRBD1. This CDR3 spans 16 amino acids. Trimming at V came to 6 bases and at J to 0 bases, leaving 7 bases not matched to a gene. Germline lookup yields CDR1 SGHTA and CDR2 FQGNSA. CDR3 protein: CASSRTGGFNSYEQYF. CDR3 DNA: TGTGCCAGCAGTAGGACAGGGGGCTTTAACTCCTACGAGCAGTACTTC.

The V gene is TRBV27, the J gene TRBJ1-4; no clear D. CDR1 and CDR2 (germline): MNHEY, SMNVEV (reference sequence). V gave up 7 bases and J gave up 8 bases, with 14 bases separating them. The CDR3 covers 13 residues. For the CDR3, the DNA is TGTGCCAGCACTCCACACGGTGGCGAAAAACTGTTTTTT. Translation: CASTPHGGEKLFF.

V and J are TRBV20-1 and TRBJ1-5; D might be TRBD1 (6 bases). This CDR3 region has 16 residues. From germline, CDR1 is DFQATT and CDR2 SNEGSKA (reference sequence). Trimming shortened V by 0 bases and J by 6 bases, and 18 bases separated the two germline ends. The CDR3 here is CSARDWVQGFGQPQHF. Written as DNA, the CDR3 is TGCAGTGCTAGAGATTGGGTACAGGGTTTTGGTCAGCCCCAGCATTTT.

This clonotype was seen a handful of times. V is TRBV7-2 and J is TRBJ1-6; TRBD1 agrees at 7 bases. This CDR3 region has 14 residues. The germline CDR1 and CDR2 sequences are SGHTA and FQGNSA. J lost 9 bases, V lost 3 bases, and 5 bases had no gene match. CDR3 in amino acids: CASSFDRDGSPLHF. The CDR3 DNA reads as TGTGCCAGCAGCTTCGACAGGGACGGTTCACCCCTCCACTTT.

V is TRBV25-1 and J is TRBJ1-4; D not resolved. Trimming removed 1 base at V and 5 bases at J, with 8 bases between. This CDR3 spans 14 amino acids. CDR1 and CDR2 (germline): MGHDK, SYGVNS. CDR3 coding DNA: TGTGCCAGCAGTGAATGGACGGGAAATGAAAAACTGTTTTTT. Translation: CASSEWTGNEKLFF. Combining the CDR3 with reference TRBV25-1 and TRBJ1-4 gives the whole variable domain EADIYQTPRYLVIGTGKKITLECSQTMGHDKMYWYQQDPGMELHLIHYSYGVNSTEKGDLSSESTVSRIRTEHFPLTLESARPSHTSQYLCASSEWTGNEKLFFGSGTQLSVL.

The J gene is TRBJ2-7, the V gene TRBV10-3, with 7 bases lining up with TRBD1. With V trimmed by 6 bases and J by 0 bases, 5 bases remained unmatched. Germline V gene lookup returns CDR1 ENHRY and CDR2 SYGVKD. The CDR3 is 14 residues long. CDR3 sequence (DNA): TGTGCCATCAGGAAACCAGGGGGCTCCTACGAGCAGTACTTC. It codes for CAIRKPGGSYEQYF.

The V call is TRBV7-8, the J call TRBJ1-2; D remains unclear. Germline loops: CDR1 SGHVS, CDR2 FQNEAQ. V was clipped by 5 bases and J by 6 bases, with 22 bases between them. This CDR3 has 16 residues. The CDR3, as DNA: TGTGCCAGCAGCCCGATAGGTACAGTAGGGCGGAATGGCTACACCTTC. Its translation: CASSPIGTVGRNGYTF.

This clonotype was counted at least ten times. The chain couples TRBV7-9 to TRBJ2-5; D not certain. CDR1 and CDR2 from the germline V gene are SEHNR and FQNEAQ (reference sequence). The length of the CDR3 is 12 residues. The V end lost 5 bases, the J end lost 5 bases, and 9 bases lay between the germline ends. The DNA of the CDR3 is TGTGCCAGCAGCCCCCCCAGGGAGACCCAGTACTTC. Residues: CASSPPRETQYF.

This clonotype has just a few counts. The chain couples TRBV7-8 to TRBJ2-5, with D possibly matching TRBD2 (7 bases). CDR3 length equals 14 residues. The V and J ends lost 5 bases and 5 bases respectively, with 15 bases between them. Per the germline V gene, CDR1 is SGHVS and CDR2 is FQNEAQ. The CDR3 DNA reads TGTGCCAGCAGCCCCAAGGGGGGGTTGGAGACCCAGTACTTC. Residues: CASSPKGGLETQYF.

Points on this clonotype: The junction shows a germline mismatch at one end, possibly a read error. The chain has TRBV7-8 and TRBJ2-4; maybe TRBD1 (5 bases). The DNA end is a closer match to TRBJ2-5, so the J assignment may be wrong. Germline CDR1 reads SGHVS; CDR2 reads FQNEAQ. CDR3 length: 14 residues. DNA for the CDR3: TGTGCCAGCGGCTTAGGGGCACAGCAAGAGACCCAGTACTTC. Translation: CASGLGAQQETQYF.

This chain links TRBV5-1 with TRBJ2-1, with D tentatively TRBD2 (5 bases). Trimming removed 4 bases at V and 5 bases at J, with 19 bases between. The CDR3 runs to 16 residues. Germline CDR1 and CDR2: SGHRS and YFSETQ. The DNA of the CDR3 is TGCGCCAGCAGCCCATCCAGACTAAATACCCACAATGAGCAGTTCTTC. The encoded protein is CASSPSRLNTHNEQFF.

The rearrangement links TRBV5-1 to TRBJ2-4, with 7 positions matching TRBD1. The CDR3 is 13 amino acids. The V segment lost 4 bases and the J segment 6 bases; nucleotides outside the gene matches: 4. Germline lookup yields CDR1 SGHRS and CDR2 YFSETQ. The DNA for the CDR3 is TGCGCCAGCAGCGAGGGGGCGCGAAACATTCAGTACTTC. This sequence encodes CASSEGARNIQYF.

The CDR3 region is CSVGDGTSSDEKLFF. In nucleotides, the CDR3 is TGCAGCGTGGGGGACGGGACCTCAAGTGATGAAAAACTGTTTTTT. The V call is TRBV29-1, the J call TRBJ1-4; tentative D call: TRBD1 (5 bases). With 6 bases removed from V and 6 bases from J, the gap between germline ends came to 20 bases. Per germline, CDR1 SQVTM and CDR2 ANQGSEA. This CDR3 has 15 amino acids.

The chain joins TRBV20-1 to TRBJ2-4; the D is unclear. The CDR3 sequence is 12 residues long. With 2 bases removed from V and 13 bases from J, the gap between germline ends came to 15 bases. Germline CDR1 and CDR2: DFQATT and SNEGSKA (reference sequence). As DNA, the CDR3 is TGCAGTGCTAGATTGATGCCCATCGGGCAGTACTTC. Translating it yields CSARLMPIGQYF.

The genes are TRBV6-6 and TRBJ2-4, with 9 positions matching TRBD2. The DNA end is more similar to TRBJ2-5, so the J call may be wrong. The germline V gene has CDR1 MNHNY and CDR2 SVGAGI (reference sequence). CDR3 size: 12 residues. For the CDR3, the DNA is TGTGCCAGCGAGGGACTAGCTTTGACCCAGTACTTC. Translated: CASEGLALTQYF.

This clonotype came up a few times. This chain joins TRBV5-1 and TRBJ1-2; no clear D gene. CDR3 length: 18 residues. Germline CDR1 reads SGHRS; CDR2 reads YFSETQ. V was pared by 0 bases and J by 2 bases, with 20 bases between. CDR3 in amino acids: CASSLVWRLSFKNYGYTF. CDR3 nucleotides: TGCGCCAGCAGCTTGGTTTGGCGTCTGTCTTTTAAGAACTATGGCTACACCTTC.